The 19 T cell receptor beta chains presented below share a single source sample, sequenced in a study of blood T cells in healthy people across ages. The use of a sample-barcoded 5' primer and a J-beta primer mix characterized a second PCR of 7 to 11 cycles. TCRdb redid the calling of the 5' RACE reads with MiXCR, one entry per CDR3 protein. Of 1,300,000 or so distinct CDR3 sequences listed, 59% are singletons. Sequencing was done on a sample of blood. Receptor source: a man aged 18-30 years in good health.

The chain has TRBV4-1 and TRBJ1-5; D remains unclear. Germline values: CDR1 MGHRA, CDR2 YSYEKL. This CDR3 comprises 17 residues. V lost 0 bases, J lost 0 bases, and 12 bases lay in between. The CDR3 sequence: CASSQEGLGYSNQPQHF. CDR3 nucleotides: TGCGCCAGCAGCCAAGAAGGGTTAGGGTATAGCAATCAGCCCCAGCATTTT.

The chain carries TRBV27 and TRBJ1-6; D call uncertain. This CDR3 region has 13 residues. CDR1 is MNHEY, CDR2 SMNVEV, per germline (reference sequence). The V end lost 0 bases, the J end lost 9 bases, and 6 bases lay between the germline ends. Written as DNA, the CDR3 is TGTGCCAGCAGTTTATCCGGGGTTTCACCCCTCCACTTT. This translates into CASSLSGVSPLHF.

This clonotype was observed a handful of times. This sequence joins TRBV7-2 and TRBJ2-2, with D uncertain. Trimming stripped 4 bases from V and 5 bases from J, with 5 bases between. Germline values: CDR1 SGHTA, CDR2 FQGNSA. The CDR3 has 12 amino acids. The CDR3 is CASSSETGELFF. As DNA, the CDR3 is TGTGCCAGCAGCTCAGAGACCGGGGAGCTGTTTTTT.

The chain employs TRBV2 and TRBJ2-7; TRBD2 aligns across 7 bases. This CDR3 is 12 amino acids long. The trim removed 6 bases at V and 7 bases at J, leaving 6 bases unmatched. CDR1 is SNHLY and CDR2 is FYNNEI in the germline V gene. The CDR3 sequence: CASRGLHDEQYF. CDR3 DNA sequence: TGTGCCAGCAGGGGACTACACGATGAGCAGTACTTC.

This rearrangement joins TRBV29-1 to TRBJ1-1; D is possibly TRBD1 (5 bases). CDR1 and CDR2 from the germline V gene are SQVTM and ANQGSEA. CDR3 length: 13 amino acids. Between the trimmed V and J ends, which lost 7 bases and 5 bases, there was a span of 17 bases. CDR3 in DNA: TGCAGCGGCATCACACAGGTGGGGACTGAAGCTTTCTTT. Translated, it gives CSGITQVGTEAFF.

There are a few counts of this clonotype. V and J are TRBV25-1 and TRBJ1-6; 8 positions agree with TRBD1. The V gene's germline CDR1 is MGHDK and CDR2 SYGVNS. The trim removed 3 bases at V and 8 bases at J, leaving 6 bases unmatched. This CDR3 region has 15 residues. The CDR3 DNA sequence: TGTGCCAGCAGTGATTCAGGACAGGGATATTCACCCCTCCACTTT. It codes for CASSDSGQGYSPLHF.

The chain has TRBV9 and TRBJ1-6; D remains ambiguous. CDR1 and CDR2 from the germline V gene are SGDLS and YYNGEE. V lost 4 bases, J lost 7 bases, and 15 bases lay in between. The CDR3 is made up of 15 amino acids. For the CDR3, the DNA is TGTGCCAGCAGCCCGCGGATAGGGTCGAATTCACCCCTCCACTTT. Translated, it gives CASSPRIGSNSPLHF.

This clonotype was observed once. The chain couples TRBV7-2 to TRBJ2-2; D is possibly TRBD1 (6 bases). This CDR3 region has 15 residues. The ends were cut back, 5 bases at V and 9 bases at J, with 19 bases in the middle. Looked up from germline, CDR1 is SGHTA and CDR2 is FQGNSA. The CDR3 DNA reads TGTGCCAGCAGCCTCACCCTAGGGGGTGGGCGGGAGCTGTTTTTT. This gives the protein CASSLTLGGGRELFF.

The chain has TRBV29-1 and TRBJ2-1; either TRBD1 or TRBD2 may supply D (6 bases each). The CDR3 is made up of 12 amino acids. Trimming cost V 5 bases and J 10 bases, with 15 bases left between them. Germline values: CDR1 SQVTM, CDR2 ANQGSEA. CDR3: CSVLTGAYEQFF. The CDR3 nucleotides are TGCAGCGTTCTGACGGGGGCCTACGAGCAGTTCTTC.

V usage is TRBV20-1 and J usage is TRBJ2-3; no firm D call. The V gene's germline CDR1 is DFQATT and CDR2 SNEGSKA (reference sequence). The CDR3 is made up of 16 amino acids. With 6 bases removed from V and 0 bases from J, the gap between germline ends came to 19 bases. CDR3 sequence reads: CSAPGYPTVSTDTQYF. The CDR3 nucleotides read TGCAGTGCCCCGGGTTATCCAACCGTAAGCACAGATACGCAGTATTTT.

This clonotype was recorded a few times. The J gene is TRBJ2-3, the V gene TRBV12-3 or TRBV12-4, with a possible D match to TRBD1 (6 bases). The CDR3 is 14 residues long. V shed 5 bases and J shed 5 bases, with 14 bases lying between them. The CDR3, as DNA: TGTGCCAGCAGTCTGACAGGTGGTGGAGATACGCAGTATTTT. This encodes CASSLTGGGDTQYF.

This chain links TRBV29-1 with TRBJ1-1, with TRBD1 matching over 7 bases. With 7 bases clipped from V and 3 bases from J, the junction kept 5 bases outside the gene matches. The CDR3 contains 12 residues. CDR1 and CDR2 from the germline V gene are SQVTM and ANQGSEA. CDR3 bases: TGCAGCGCCAGGGACAGTGACACTGAAGCTTTCTTT. Its translation is CSARDSDTEAFF. Supplemented by reference TRBV29-1 and TRBJ1-1, the full variable domain reads SAVISQKPSRDICQRGTSLTIQCQVDSQVTMMFWYRQQPGQSLTLIATANQGSEATYESGFVIDKFPISRPNLTFSTLTVSNMSPEDSSIYLCSARDSDTEAFFGQGTRLTVV.

V is TRBV12-5 and J is TRBJ2-3; D is ambiguous. Trimming removed 4 bases at V and 5 bases at J, with 13 bases between. The CDR3 covers 14 residues. From germline, CDR1 is LGHNT and CDR2 FRNRAP. CDR3 amino acids: CASGYYLEGDTQYF. Here the CDR3 DNA reads TGTGCTAGTGGTTACTACCTAGAAGGAGATACGCAGTATTTT. Full variable domain (outside the CDR3, taken from reference TRBV12-5 and TRBJ2-3): DARVTQTPRHKVTEMGQEVTMRCQPILGHNTVFWYRQTMMQGLELLAYFRNRAPLDDSGMPKDRFSAEMPDATLATLKIQPSEPRDSAVYFCASGYYLEGDTQYFGPGTRLTVL.

This clonotype showed up just once. The chain is built from TRBV29-1 and TRBJ1-1; D possibly corresponds to TRBD1 (6 bases). The CDR3 is 15 amino acids. V was pared by 7 bases and J by 1 base, with 19 bases between. Looked up from germline, CDR1 is SQVTM and CDR2 is ANQGSEA. In DNA, the CDR3 is TGCAGCGCCGGATCCGACAGGTCGGCGAACACTGAAGCTTTCTTT. As protein: CSAGSDRSANTEAFF.

This chain links TRBV11-2 with TRBJ1-1; D not certain. The CDR3 extends over 17 amino acids. The V and J ends lost 5 bases and 5 bases respectively, with 24 bases between them. CDR1 is SGHAT, CDR2 FQNNGV, per germline. DNA of the CDR3: TGTGCCAGCAGCCCCTACACAGAGGGTCGTGTAAGGACTGAAGCTTTCTTT. It specifies CASSPYTEGRVRTEAFF.

V usage is TRBV25-1 and J usage is TRBJ2-1; D is undetermined. The V end was cut by 6 bases, the J end by 8 bases, with 5 bases between. The CDR3 runs 10 residues. CDR1 MGHDK and CDR2 SYGVNS come from the germline V gene. In nucleotides, the CDR3 is TGTGCCAGCAGGGGCTATGAGCAGTTCTTC. Amino acid sequence: CASRGYEQFF.

This clonotype appeared a few times. The chain employs TRBV29-1 and TRBJ2-6; D is uncertain. The germline V gene has CDR1 SQVTM and CDR2 ANQGSEA. V lost 2 bases, J lost 2 bases, and 10 bases lay in between. The CDR3 contains 15 residues. Here the CDR3 DNA reads TGCAGCGTTGAATCGGCTTTGCCTGGGGCCAACGTCCTGACTTTC. It is translated as CSVESALPGANVLTF.

This clonotype was observed a few times. The CDR3 DNA follows: TGTGCCAGCACCGAACCCGGACTCACGAAAGCAGTGGAGCAGTTCTTC. The encoded protein is CASTEPGLTKAVEQFF. The rearrangement joins TRBV7-2 to TRBJ2-1; tentative D call: TRBD2 (5 bases). Germline V gene lookup returns CDR1 SGHTA and CDR2 FQGNSA. V lost 7 bases to trimming and J lost 10 bases, with 26 bases between them. The CDR3 is 16 residues long.

This clonotype was seen more than once but under ten times. The CDR3 bases are TGCAGCGTTGAAGATCTGGGATTCACAGATACGCAGTATTTT. As protein: CSVEDLGFTDTQYF. This rearrangement joins TRBV29-1 to TRBJ2-3, with unresolved D. The CDR3 is 14 residues long. With 0 bases removed from V and 2 bases from J, the gap between germline ends came to 9 bases. Germline CDR1 reads SQVTM; CDR2 reads ANQGSEA.